The rows below give T cell receptor beta chains drawn from one sample of a study of vaccination and CD4 T cells after COVID-19. TCRdb processed the PCR reads anew with MiXCR; each CDR3 protein has one entry. The sample has approximately 14,000 distinct CDR3 sequences, 30% seen once. No cognate antigen is known for these TCRs. Sequencing was carried out using cultured CD4+ T cells from blood. Receptors were obtained from a human donor with COVID-19. CDR3s include the opening cysteine and the closing phenylalanine or tryptophan. D genes are given only for firm matches. Expanded clones are given a class, and other clones once, few, many or no size at all.

abundance,j_gene,d_gene,v_gene,CDR3aa,CDR3nt
NA,TRBJ2-7,NA,TRBV11-3,CASRSSGKGEQYF,TGTGCCAGCAGATCGTCAGGGAAAGGCGAGCAGTACTTC
NA,TRBJ1-1,NA,TRBV5-1,CASSLARGRTEAFF,TGCGCCAGCAGCTTGGCCAGGGGACGCACTGAAGCTTTCTTT
few,TRBJ2-2,TRBD2,TRBV4-1,CASRGGINTGELFF,TGCGCCAGCCGCGGGGGGATAAACACCGGGGAGCTGTTTTTT
NA,TRBJ2-7,NA,TRBV30,CARGRAGEEFYEQYF,TGTGCCCGGGGCCGCGCAGGGGAGGAGTTCTACGAGCAGTACTTC
few,TRBJ1-6,NA,TRBV27,CASSFKGSSSYNSPLHF,TGTGCCAGCAGTTTTAAGGGCAGTAGCTCCTATAATTCACCCCTCCACTTT
NA,TRBJ2-3,NA,TRBV6-1,CASNDRWGTDTQYF,TGTGCCAGCAACGACCGTTGGGGGACAGATACGCAGTATTTT
few,TRBJ1-2,TRBD1,TRBV18,CASSPDRGIGYTF,TGTGCCAGCTCACCGGACAGGGGTATTGGCTACACCTTC
NA,TRBJ2-5,TRBD2,TRBV6-2/TRBV6-3,CASTSSGGAETQYF,TGTGCCAGCACCTCGAGCGGGGGGGCCGAGACCCAGTACTTC
NA,TRBJ1-6,NA,TRBV28,CASSYRSVSLHF,TGTGCCAGCAGCTACCGGAGCGTATCCCTCCACTTT
NA,TRBJ1-2,NA,TRBV5-8,CASSLPVRPNYGYTF,TGTGCCAGCAGCCTACCTGTTAGGCCGAACTATGGCTACACCTTC
few,TRBJ1-6,NA,TRBV20-1,CSARDQRAALNSPLHF,TGCAGTGCTAGAGATCAGAGGGCCGCTCTTAATTCACCCCTCCACTTT
NA,TRBJ1-3,NA,TRBV29-1,CSANLEITGNTIYF,TGCAGCGCTAACTTAGAGATTACTGGAAACACCATATATTTT
NA,TRBJ1-2,NA,TRBV7-2,CASSFMGAGYTF,TGTGCCAGCAGCTTTATGGGGGCAGGCTACACCTTC
NA,TRBJ2-5,TRBD1,TRBV20-1,CSAGPGQGREETQYF,TGCAGTGCTGGTCCGGGACAGGGAAGGGAAGAGACCCAGTACTTC
NA,TRBJ1-1,TRBD1,TRBV11-2,CASSLALPGQAEAFF,TGTGCCAGCAGCTTAGCTCTTCCCGGACAGGCTGAAGCTTTCTTT
NA,TRBJ2-3,NA,TRBV5-1,CASSSPGEDTQYF,TGCGCCAGCAGCTCCCCGGGAGAAGATACGCAGTATTTT
medium-sized,TRBJ2-3,NA,TRBV2,CASSERGDTQYF,TGTGCCAGCAGTGAAAGAGGCGATACGCAGTATTTT
NA,TRBJ1-2,TRBD1,TRBV19,CASSPTGGVYGYTF,TGTGCCAGTAGCCCAACAGGGGGGGTCTATGGCTACACCTTC
NA,TRBJ1-2,TRBD1,TRBV6-2/TRBV6-3,CASSETGQYYGYTF,TGTGCCAGCAGTGAGACAGGGCAATACTATGGCTACACCTTC
once,TRBJ2-4,NA,TRBV6-2/TRBV6-3,CASSSGLAKNIQYF,TGTGCCAGCAGTTCTGGGCTAGCCAAAAACATTCAGTACTTC
NA,TRBJ2-3,NA,TRBV6-1,CASSEASPTVADTQYF,TGTGCCAGCAGTGAAGCCAGCCCAACGGTGGCAGATACGCAGTATTTT
NA,TRBJ1-2,NA,TRBV6-5,CASSYSGASNYGYTF,TGTGCCAGCAGTTACTCAGGAGCCTCTAACTATGGCTACACCTTC
NA,TRBJ2-3,NA,TRBV24-1,CATQDTNTDTQYF,TGTGCCACCCAAGACACTAATACAGATACGCAGTATTTT
NA,TRBJ2-2,TRBD2,TRBV7-3,CASSFGLAVGPGELFF,TGTGCCAGCAGCTTCGGACTAGCGGTTGGTCCCGGGGAGCTGTTTTTT
NA,TRBJ2-1,NA,TRBV7-8,CASSFVATGYNEQFF,TGTGCCAGCAGCTTTGTCGCGACGGGATACAATGAGCAGTTCTTC
NA,TRBJ2-6,NA,TRBV7-2,CASSQDISGANVLTF,TGTGCCAGCAGCCAAGACATCTCTGGGGCCAACGTCCTGACTTTC
NA,TRBJ2-7,NA,TRBV6-1,CASSGRTGSGEQYF,TGTGCCAGCAGTGGGCGGACGGGATCCGGCGAGCAGTACTTC
NA,TRBJ1-3,TRBD1,TRBV6-1,CATLGGFGNTIYF,TGTGCCACCCTAGGGGGCTTCGGAAACACCATATATTTT
NA,TRBJ2-1,NA,TRBV11-1,CASSLGTLPSNEQFF,TGTGCCAGCAGCTTAGGGACTCTACCGTCGAATGAGCAGTTCTTC
NA,TRBJ2-4,TRBD1,TRBV5-1,CASRDQGAVDIQYF,TGCGCCAGCCGCGATCAGGGGGCTGTGGACATTCAGTACTTC
NA,TRBJ2-2,NA,TRBV19,CASSQTSSAGELFF,TGTGCCAGTAGTCAGACTAGTTCCGCCGGGGAGCTGTTTTTT
few,TRBJ1-1,NA,TRBV6-2/TRBV6-3,CASSHRPQGTVNTEAFF,TGTGCCAGCAGTCACCGACCTCAAGGGACGGTGAACACTGAAGCTTTCTTT
few,TRBJ2-5,TRBD1,TRBV18,CASSLEDREETQYF,TGTGCCAGCTCACTGGAAGACAGGGAAGAGACCCAGTACTTC
few,TRBJ1-2,TRBD1,TRBV6-1,CASSEGDSFYGYTF,TGTGCCAGCAGCGAAGGGGACAGCTTCTATGGCTACACCTTC
NA,TRBJ1-3,NA,TRBV3-1,CASSQPRTGNAIYF,TGTGCCAGCAGCCAGCCTCGGACTGGAAACGCCATATATTTT
few,TRBJ2-3,NA,TRBV7-6,CASSSGSTDTQYF,TGTGCCAGCAGCTCCGGCAGCACAGATACGCAGTATTTT
NA,TRBJ1-4,NA,TRBV25-1,CASSPLGGANEKLFF,TGTGCCAGCAGCCCCCTGGGGGGAGCTAATGAAAAACTGTTTTTT
few,TRBJ1-3,NA,TRBV10-3,CAISAEGMPGNTIYF,TGTGCCATCAGTGCAGAGGGGATGCCTGGAAACACCATATATTTT
few,TRBJ2-5,TRBD1,TRBV2,CASSRTGGQETQYF,TGTGCCAGCAGTAGGACAGGGGGCCAAGAGACCCAGTACTTC
few,TRBJ2-7,NA,TRBV7-9,CASSLAKGEQYF,TGTGCCAGCAGCTTAGCGAAAGGCGAGCAGTACTTC
few,TRBJ1-1,NA,TRBV5-8,CASSLGMNRVTEAFF,TGTGCCAGCAGCTTAGGTATGAACAGGGTCACTGAAGCTTTCTTT
few,TRBJ2-2,NA,TRBV19,CASSKTGMDTGELFF,TGTGCCAGTAGTAAAACGGGGATGGACACCGGGGAGCTGTTTTTT
NA,TRBJ1-2,TRBD1,TRBV5-4,CASSTQGAVGYTF,TGTGCCAGCAGCACGCAGGGGGCGGTGGGCTACACCTTC
NA,TRBJ2-7,NA,TRBV7-9,CASSLFKGYEQYF,TGTGCCAGCAGCTTGTTCAAGGGCTACGAGCAGTACTTC
few,TRBJ2-5,TRBD2,TRBV20-1,CSAREHTPLAGSETQYF,TGCAGTGCTAGAGAACACACCCCCCTAGCGGGGTCTGAGACCCAGTACTTC
NA,TRBJ1-3,NA,TRBV7-2,CASSLALGGTIYF,TGTGCCAGCAGCTTAGCGCTGGGGGGCACCATATATTTT
NA,TRBJ2-3,NA,TRBV11-3,CASSLDSADTDTQYF,TGTGCCAGCAGCTTAGACTCAGCGGACACAGATACGCAGTATTTT
few,TRBJ2-2,NA,TRBV7-2,CASSPSGELFF,TGTGCCAGCAGCCCATCCGGGGAGCTGTTTTTT
NA,TRBJ1-1,NA,TRBV11-3,CASSLDSEAFF,TGTGCCAGCAGCTTAGATTCTGAAGCTTTCTTT
NA,TRBJ1-6,NA,TRBV4-3,CASSQERESSYNSPLHF,TGCGCCAGCAGCCAAGAACGTGAGAGCTCCTATAATTCACCCCTCCACTTT
few,TRBJ1-1,NA,TRBV7-8,CASSLEYTEAFF,TGTGCCAGCAGCTTAGAGTACACTGAAGCTTTCTTT
NA,TRBJ2-2,TRBD2,TRBV11-3,CASSLGTTTGELFF,TGTGCCAGCAGCCTTGGGACTACCACCGGGGAGCTGTTTTTT
NA,TRBJ2-3,TRBD2,TRBV2,CASRSASGGADMQYF,TGTGCCAGCAGGTCAGCTAGCGGGGGGGCTGATATGCAGTATTTT
few,TRBJ2-1,TRBD2,TRBV7-2,CASSLEAGGMGFF,TGTGCCAGCAGCTTAGAGGCGGGAGGCATGGGGTTCTTC
NA,TRBJ2-7,TRBD1,TRBV5-5,CASSADRGTYYEQYF,TGTGCCAGCAGCGCCGACAGGGGTACATACTACGAGCAGTACTTC
medium-sized,TRBJ1-1,NA,TRBV6-4,CASSDSGAVGNTEAFF,TGTGCCAGCAGTGACTCGGGGGCCGTCGGGAACACTGAAGCTTTCTTT
few,TRBJ2-3,TRBD2,TRBV4-1,CASSQGGSGGVTDTQYF,TGCGCCAGCAGCCAAGGAGGTAGCGGGGGGGTTACAGATACGCAGTATTTT
few,TRBJ2-2,TRBD2,TRBV19,CASSISGVSTGELFF,TGTGCCAGTAGCATTAGCGGGGTTAGCACCGGGGAGCTGTTTTTT
NA,TRBJ2-3,NA,TRBV11-2,CASSYSGYKDTQYF,TGTGCCAGCAGTTATAGCGGATATAAAGATACGCAGTATTTT